The clone carrying this TCR beta chain was picked up a small number of times. What it recognizes is unknown. Individual cDNA molecules each carried unique molecular identifiers attached by the library. In TCRdb, the RACE reads were re-called with MiXCR into one record per CDR3 protein. The sample has around 100,000 distinct CDR3 sequences, approximately 11% seen once. The trim removed 4 bases at V and 5 bases at J, leaving 7 bases unmatched. The CDR3 contains 16 residues. Germline V gene sequence: CDR1 SGHTA, CDR2 FQGNSA. Sample time point: patch test 1, 2 weeks after DPC sensitization. Treatment of the sample: therapeutic diphenylcyclopropenone sensitization with weekly scalp DPC. These data originate in a study of human T cells and chemical hapten exposure. Study-level points and caveats: DPC sensitization left the count of TCRs above 1 in 1000 unchanged. Significantly greater numbers of large CDR3 similarity clusters came from expanded TCRs than from controls.

The sequence was collected from a woman between 35 and 50 years old with alopecia areata. Some clones in this sample may be carry-over from other donors' samples. The starting material was whole blood, obtained in connection with sensitization to the hapten diphenylcyclopropenone (DPC). This sequence joins TRBV7-2 and TRBJ2-5; 13 positions agree with TRBD2. DNA for the CDR3: TGTGCCAGCAGCTCTCGGACTAGCGGGAGAGGGGAGACCCAGTACTTC. This translates into CASSSRTSGRGETQYF. Full variable domain (remainder filled in from reference TRBV7-2 and TRBJ2-5): GAGVSQSPSNKVTEKGKDVELRCDPISGHTALYWYRQSLGQGLEFLIYFQGNSAPDKSGLPSDRFSAERTGGSVSTLTIQRTQQEDSAVYLCASSSRTSGRGETQYFGPGTRLLVL.